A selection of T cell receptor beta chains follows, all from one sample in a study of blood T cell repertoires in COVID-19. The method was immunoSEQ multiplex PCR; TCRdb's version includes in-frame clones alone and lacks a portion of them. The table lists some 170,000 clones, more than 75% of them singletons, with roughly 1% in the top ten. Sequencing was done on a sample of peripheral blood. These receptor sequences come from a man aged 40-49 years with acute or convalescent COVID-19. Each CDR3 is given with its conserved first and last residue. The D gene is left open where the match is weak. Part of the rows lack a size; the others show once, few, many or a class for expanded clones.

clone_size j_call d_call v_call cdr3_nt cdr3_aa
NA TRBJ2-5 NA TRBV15 TGTGCCACCAGCAGATCCTCCGAGGCGGAAGAGACCCAGTACTTC CATSRSSEAEETQYF
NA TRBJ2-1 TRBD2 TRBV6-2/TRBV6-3 TGTGCCAGCAGTTACGTTAGCGGGCGTTCCGGTGAGCAGTTCTTC CASSYVSGRSGEQFF
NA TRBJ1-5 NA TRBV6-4 TGTGCCAGCAGTCTCTGGACAGCGCATCTGGGCAATCAGCCCCAGCATTTT CASSLWTAHLGNQPQHF
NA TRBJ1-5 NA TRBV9 TGTGCCAGCAGCGTAGGGGGGGGCAATCAGCCCCAGCATTTT CASSVGGGNQPQHF
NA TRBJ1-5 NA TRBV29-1 TGCAGCGTTTCGGGGATCGGTCAGCCCCAGCATTTT CSVSGIGQPQHF
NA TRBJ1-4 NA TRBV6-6 TGTGCCAGCAAACCACTTGGAGTTTCTAATGAAAAACTGTTTTTT CASKPLGVSNEKLFF
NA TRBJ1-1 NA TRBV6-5 TGTGCCAGCAGTTACTCGGGCAGCGAAGCTTTCTTT CASSYSGSEAFF
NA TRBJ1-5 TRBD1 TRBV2 TGTGCCAGCAGTGATCAGACAGGGTGGAGCAATCAGCCCCAGCATTTT CASSDQTGWSNQPQHF
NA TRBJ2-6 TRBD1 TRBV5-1 TGCGCCAGCAGCTTACCGGGGACAGGGGATGGGGCCAACGTCCTGACTTTC CASSLPGTGDGANVLTF
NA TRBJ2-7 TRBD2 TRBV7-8 TGTGCCAGCAGCTTATTCAGCGGGGCTGTTTACGAGCAGTACTTC CASSLFSGAVYEQYF
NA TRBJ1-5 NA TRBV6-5 TGTGCCAGCAGCCTAGGGACACCAAACAATCAGCCCCAGCATTTT CASSLGTPNNQPQHF
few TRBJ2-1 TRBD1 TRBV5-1 TGCGCCAGCAGCTCCGACGGGACAGGGGGCTTTAATGAGCAGTTCTTC CASSSDGTGGFNEQFF
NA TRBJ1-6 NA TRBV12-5 TGTGCTAGTAAGAGGGAACCCTATAATTCACCCCTCCACTTT CASKREPYNSPLHF
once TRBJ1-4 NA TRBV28 TGTGCCACGCGTAATAATGAAAAACTGTTTTTT CATRNNEKLFF
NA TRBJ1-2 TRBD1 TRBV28 TGTGCCAGCAGTTTTCAGCGGACAGGGAGCTATGGCTACACCTTC CASSFQRTGSYGYTF
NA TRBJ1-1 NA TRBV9 TGTGCCAGCAGCGTCAATAGTAGGACAGCGGACACTGAAGCTTTCTTT CASSVNSRTADTEAFF
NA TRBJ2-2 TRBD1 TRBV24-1 TGTGCCACCAGTGACGCCGGACAGGGCCCGTTGAGCGGGGAGCTGTTTTTT CATSDAGQGPLSGELFF
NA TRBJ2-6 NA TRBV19 TGTGCCAGTAGTACCGGACTCTCAGGTCGCTCTGGGGCCAACGTCCTGACTTTC CASSTGLSGRSGANVLTF
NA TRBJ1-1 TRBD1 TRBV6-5 TGTGCCAGCTACAGGGGAAACACTGAAGCTTTCTTT CASYRGNTEAFF
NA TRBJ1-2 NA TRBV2 TGTGCCAGCAGCTCGGGGGGAGGCGGGGGCTACACCTTC CASSSGGGGGYTF
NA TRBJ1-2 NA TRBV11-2 TGTGCCAGCAGGTTGAGACCGGGAGAGCAAATGTATGGCTACACCTTC CASRLRPGEQMYGYTF
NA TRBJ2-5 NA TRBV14 TGTGCCAGCAGCCAAGTGAGAGGTTGGGAGACCCAGTACTTC CASSQVRGWETQYF
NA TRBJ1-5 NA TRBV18 TGTGCCAGCTCAGCCGGCGGGGTTGGCAATCAGCCCCAGCATTTT CASSAGGVGNQPQHF
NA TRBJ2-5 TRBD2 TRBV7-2 TGTGCCAGCAGCTTAGCTAGCGGGGGGGCCCAAGAGACCCAGTACTTC CASSLASGGAQETQYF
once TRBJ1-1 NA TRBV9 TGTGCCAGCAGCCCACAGGGACACCCAAACCCGAACACTGAAGCTTTCTTT CASSPQGHPNPNTEAFF
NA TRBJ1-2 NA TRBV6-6 TGTGCCAGCCCCCAATGGAGGTCTGGCTACACCTTC CASPQWRSGYTF
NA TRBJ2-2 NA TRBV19 TGTGCCAGTAGCCGGACAGCCGGCACCGGGGAGCTGTTTTTT CASSRTAGTGELFF
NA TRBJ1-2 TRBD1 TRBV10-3 TGTGCCATCAGTGAAGAAGGGACAGTCTATGGCTACACCTTC CAISEEGTVYGYTF
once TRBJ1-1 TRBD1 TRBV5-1 TGCGCCAGCAGCTACGGACAGGGCACTGAAGCTTTCTTT CASSYGQGTEAFF
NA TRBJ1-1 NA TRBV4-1 TGCGCCAGCAGCCAACTATGGGCAGGAAACACTGAAGCTTTCTTT CASSQLWAGNTEAFF
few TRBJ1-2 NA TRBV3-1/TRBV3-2 TGTGCCAGCAGCCTCCCCAGGGCTCTCACGATCGGCTACACCTTC CASSLPRALTIGYTF
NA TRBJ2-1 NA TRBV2 TGTGCCAGCACCACAGGCAGGCTGGTTGAGCAGTTCTTC CASTTGRLVEQFF
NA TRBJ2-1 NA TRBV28 TGTGCCAGCAGCCCCCCCGTTGGGGGCCGGAATGAGCAGTTCTTC CASSPPVGGRNEQFF
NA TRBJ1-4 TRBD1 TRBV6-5 TGTGCCAGCAGTTACTCAGGACAGGGTGGAGAAAAACTGTTTTTT CASSYSGQGGEKLFF
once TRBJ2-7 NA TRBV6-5 TGTGCCAGCAGTTCGGTGGGGGGCTACGAGCAGTACTTC CASSSVGGYEQYF
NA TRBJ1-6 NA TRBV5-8 TGTGCCAGCAGCTTGGTCCGAGATTCACCCCTCCACTTT CASSLVRDSPLHF
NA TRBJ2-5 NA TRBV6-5 TGTGCCAGCAGTCCCCCAGGGGAGGAGACCCAGTACTTC CASSPPGEETQYF
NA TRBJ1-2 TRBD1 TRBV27 TGTGCCAGCAGGGTGACAGGGGGGTTTGGCTACACCTTC CASRVTGGFGYTF
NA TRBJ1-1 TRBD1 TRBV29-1 TGCAGCGCGTGGACAGGGCAGAACACTGAAGCTTTCTTT CSAWTGQNTEAFF
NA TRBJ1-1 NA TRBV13 TGTGCCAGCAGCCCGCCGACGGACATTGAAGCTTTCTTT CASSPPTDIEAFF
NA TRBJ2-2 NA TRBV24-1 TGTGCCACCAGTGCAGGGTGGACCGGGGAGCTGTTTTTT CATSAGWTGELFF
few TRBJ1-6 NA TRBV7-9 TGTGCCAGCAGCCCCCGGACTGTTAGCTATAATTCACCCCTCCACTTT CASSPRTVSYNSPLHF
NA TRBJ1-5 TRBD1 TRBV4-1 TGCGCCAGCAGCCAAGGGACCGGACAGGGCTTAAGTCAGCCCCAGCATTTT CASSQGTGQGLSQPQHF
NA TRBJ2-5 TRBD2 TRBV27 TGTGCCAGCAGTTTCCAGCGGGGGGGCCAAGAGACCCAGTACTTC CASSFQRGGQETQYF
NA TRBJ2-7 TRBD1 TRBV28 TGTGCCAGCAGTTCTCCTCAGAGGACAGGCTCCTACGAGCAGTACTTC CASSSPQRTGSYEQYF
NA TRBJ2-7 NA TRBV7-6 TGTGCCAGCAGCTTAGCGGAGACCTACGAGCAGTACTTC CASSLAETYEQYF
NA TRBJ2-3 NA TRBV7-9 TGTGCCAGCAGCTTAGAAGGGGCCACAGATACGCAGTATTTT CASSLEGATDTQYF
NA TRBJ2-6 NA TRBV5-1 TGCGCCAGCAGCTTGATTGGTCGGGGGGCTTTTGCTGGGGCCAACGTCCTGACTTTC CASSLIGRGAFAGANVLTF
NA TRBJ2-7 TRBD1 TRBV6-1 TGTGCCAGCAGTGAAGGACGAACCGGGGGACCTGTATGGGGACAGGGGTGGTACGAGCAGTACTTC CASSEGRTGGPVWGQGWYEQYF
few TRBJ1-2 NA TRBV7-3 TGTGCCAGCAGCTTAAGTCACAGGGTGTATGGCTACACCTTC CASSLSHRVYGYTF
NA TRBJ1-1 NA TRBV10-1 TGCGCCAGCAGTGAGCAGCAGGGGACTGAAGCTTTCTTT CASSEQQGTEAFF